This TCR beta chain emerged from a study of identical twins. The CDR3 covers 12 residues. Germline loops: CDR1 LGHNA, CDR2 YSLEER. Trimming removed 3 bases from V and 6 bases from J, with 9 bases in between. This clonotype came up a few times. A universal primer site was added by template switching, and unique molecular identifiers were carried by the cDNA. TCRdb reprocessed the 5' RACE reads via MiXCR and lists one record per CDR3 protein. Found here are approximately 590,000 distinct CDR3 sequences, 9.6% of them singletons; the top ten hold 2.5% to 3%. The same data also contributed to another study, on yellow fever vaccine responses in identical twins.

The receptor comes from a woman aged 18-35 years in good health. The chain recombines TRBV4-3 with TRBJ2-7, with D possibly being TRBD2 (6 bases). Sequences were obtained from PBMCs. The CDR3 DNA reads as TGCGCCAGCAGCCATCCCGGGGGCGAGCAGTACTTC. Translation: CASSHPGGEQYF.